The source of this T cell receptor (beta chain) is a study of control samples from healthy donors and cancer patients. Trimming removed 9 bases from V and 2 bases from J; junction bases left unmatched: 5. CDR1 is KGHDR and CDR2 is SFDVKD in the germline V gene. The CDR3 has 14 residues. As regards this clone: Other DNA sequences in the sample encode the same CDR3.

The table came from immunoSEQ multiplex PCR; TCRdb's copy has only in-frame clones and leaves some out. This table has about 38,000 clones, about four fifths appearing once. The sequence came from a woman aged 55-69 years with lung cancer. Sequencing was carried out using PBMCs. The chain carries TRBV24-1 and TRBJ1-5; TRBD1 matches at 8 bases. CDR3 region: CATGQGRGNQPQHF. The CDR3 DNA follows: TGTGCCACCGGACAGGGTCGAGGCAATCAGCCCCAGCATTTT.